This T cell receptor (beta chain) originates from a study of Graves' ophthalmopathy and Graves' hyperthyroidism. This clonotype was recorded at least ten times. This CDR3 is built from 17 residues. The germline CDR1 and CDR2 sequences are MDHEN and SYDVKM. V lost 6 bases and J lost 1; bases outside the gene matches: 13. Investigators amplified TCR beta CDR3 regions from RNA transcripts. Second-round multiplex PCR came after a first-round RT-PCR that employed HTBI primers. TCRdb called the multiplex PCR reads again in MiXCR, with one record for every CDR3 protein. This table holds around 470,000 distinct CDR3 sequences, roughly 14% found once.

This clonotype originated in a woman aged 25 to 39 with Graves' ophthalmopathy. This chain uses TRBV28 with TRBJ1-1, with TRBD1 matching over 8 bases. The sample comprised blood. CDR3 loop: CASSTLTGAHSNTEAFF. CDR3 coding DNA: TGTGCCAGCAGCACCCTGACAGGGGCACACTCGAACACTGAAGCTTTCTTT.